One and the same sample provided the 32 T cell receptor beta chains below, sequenced in a study of T cells expressing NK-cell markers. TCRdb reworked the 5' RACE reads into one entry per CDR3 protein, no DNA. This sample's table reports roughly 160,000 distinct CDR3 sequences. Sequenced sample: blood T cells: a sorted CD56 or NKG2C T cell subset, CD4+ or CD8+ T cells, or bulk PBMC T cells (not recorded which). The receptors were sampled from a woman between 18 and 69 years old in good health.

The chain has TRBV7-2 and TRBJ2-3; TCRdb's D call of TRBD2 is untestable without DNA. The CDR3 runs to 15 residues. Germline V gene lookup returns CDR1 SGHTA and CDR2 FQGNSA. CDR3 loop: CATTASGRDTDTQYF.

The chain is built from TRBV28 and TRBJ1-2; the D gene TCRdb calls, TRBD1, cannot be checked with no DNA. The CDR3 totals 12 residues. In germline, CDR1 is MDHEN, CDR2 SYDVKM. CDR3 residues: CASSRRQAGYTF.

The J gene is TRBJ2-2, the V gene TRBV3-1; TCRdb proposes TRBD2, but this gene call is untestable without DNA. The CDR3 covers 14 residues. Germline loops: CDR1 LGHDT, CDR2 YNNKEL (reference sequence). CDR3: CASRVGPYTGELFF.

The J gene is TRBJ2-3, the V gene TRBV11-1; the TCRdb D gene call, TRBD1, has no DNA to confirm it. CDR3 size: 16 residues. CDR1 SGHAT and CDR2 FQDESV come from the germline V gene (reference sequence). CDR3 amino acids: CASSFGFPLGTDTQYF.

This chain connects TRBV29-1 to TRBJ1-5. CDR1 and CDR2 (germline): SQVTM, ANQGSEA. CDR3 length: 14 amino acids. CDR3 protein: CSVARGLRNQPQHF.

The chain uses TRBV7-9 and TRBJ2-2. In germline, CDR1 is SEHNR, CDR2 FQNEAQ (reference sequence). The CDR3 contains 15 residues. CDR3 residues: CASSLGIPNTGELFF.

V usage is TRBV4-2 and J usage is TRBJ1-5; without DNA, the TCRdb call of TRBD1 cannot be checked. Germline CDR1 LGHNA, CDR2 YNFKEQ. The CDR3 is 15 amino acids. The CDR3 reads CASSQDSGTRQPQHF.

The chain is built from TRBV7-9 and TRBJ1-1; TCRdb indicates TRBD1, and absent DNA this call remains unverified. The CDR3 is made up of 15 amino acids. Per germline, CDR1 SEHNR and CDR2 FQNEAQ (reference sequence). The CDR3 sequence is CASSRRDLDTAEAFF.

CDR3 in amino acids: CATSDSLTRETQYF. The chain employs TRBV24-1 and TRBJ2-5. Germline V gene data show CDR1 as KGHDR and CDR2 as SFDVKD. The CDR3 has 14 amino acids.

This sequence joins TRBV2 and TRBJ1-2; as DNA is missing, the TRBD1 call by TCRdb cannot be tested. Germline-derived CDR1 and CDR2 are SNHLY and FYNNEI. This CDR3 comprises 14 residues. The CDR3 region is CASSDPGTDHGYTF.

The chain recombines TRBV21-1 with TRBJ2-3. TRBV21-1 is an annotated pseudogene. The CDR3 is 12 residues long. The CDR3 is CASSKSADTQYF.

V usage is TRBV5-1 and J usage is TRBJ2-3; the TCRdb call, TRBD2, lacks DNA for checking. Germline CDR1 SGHRS, CDR2 YFSETQ. The CDR3 runs to 15 residues. The CDR3 sequence is CASSRLAGGPDTQYF.

This chain's CDR3 is CASSYIRYDTQYF. This rearrangement joins TRBV7-2 to TRBJ2-3. The germline V gene has CDR1 SGHTA and CDR2 FQGNSA. CDR3 length: 13 residues.

This chain links TRBV5-6 with TRBJ2-5; TCRdb's assignment of TRBD1 cannot be checked, as there is no DNA. Germline loops: CDR1 SGHDT, CDR2 YYEEEE. This CDR3 contains 17 residues. The CDR3 sequence: CASSTISKGQFGETQYF.

CDR3 loop: CSVEDRGYNTEAFF. The chain uses TRBV29-1 and TRBJ1-1. Germline-derived CDR1 and CDR2 are SQVTM and ANQGSEA. The CDR3 length is 14 residues.

The chain joins TRBV12-3 or TRBV12-4 to TRBJ1-1; checking the TCRdb D call of TRBD1 is not possible without DNA. The CDR3 covers 17 residues. This CDR3 is CASSFPGQGTGGTEAFF.

The V call is TRBV5-1, the J call TRBJ1-6; TCRdb proposes TRBD1, but this gene call is untestable without DNA. The germline CDR1 and CDR2 sequences are SGHRS and YFSETQ. The CDR3 covers 15 residues. This chain's CDR3 is CASSLKTGRESPLHF.

The J gene is TRBJ1-1, the V gene TRBV24-1; no DNA is available, so the TRBD1 call from TCRdb remains unchecked. CDR3 length equals 16 residues. From germline, CDR1 is KGHDR and CDR2 SFDVKD. The CDR3 is CATSDLQGAGWTEAFF.

The chain uses TRBV7-8 and TRBJ2-5. The CDR3 has 13 residues. From germline, CDR1 is SGHVS and CDR2 FQNEAQ. This CDR3 reads CASSLARRETQYF.

The chain joins TRBV5-1 to TRBJ2-1; TCRdb names TRBD1, which stays unverified in the absence of DNA. The germline V gene has CDR1 SGHRS and CDR2 YFSETQ. The CDR3 contains 15 residues. The CDR3 sequence is CASSPGGSSYNEQFF.

The gene calls are TRBV5-1 and TRBJ2-5. The CDR3 has 12 amino acids. Germline CDR1 SGHRS, CDR2 YFSETQ. The CDR3: CAIQAYQETQYF.

CDR3 loop: CASRKSPRTEAFF. The gene calls are TRBV6-6 and TRBJ1-1; TCRdb's D call, TRBD1, is unchecked because there is no DNA. CDR1 and CDR2 from the germline V gene are MNHNY and SVGAGI (reference sequence). The CDR3 extends over 13 amino acids.

This clonotype is identified as medium-sized from frequency. The V call is TRBV12-3 or TRBV12-4, the J call TRBJ1-5; TCRdb returns TRBD1, unconfirmable since there is no DNA. This CDR3 has 14 residues. This CDR3 reads CASSLQGKGQPQHF.

V usage is TRBV25-1 and J usage is TRBJ2-7; TCRdb reports TRBD1, a call that lacks DNA to check it against. The length of the CDR3 is 14 residues. Germline CDR1 reads MGHDK; CDR2 reads SYGVNS. CDR3 amino acids: CASSEYDGTYEQYF.

The gene calls are TRBV5-6 and TRBJ2-2; TCRdb lists TRBD1, though no DNA is available to test this call. This CDR3 comprises 15 residues. Germline V gives CDR1 SGHDT, CDR2 YYEEEE. The CDR3 loop reads CASVLRGSGSGELFF.

The chain is built from TRBV4-2 and TRBJ1-2. The CDR3 spans 12 residues. Germline V gene data show CDR1 as LGHNA and CDR2 as YNFKEQ. CDR3: CASSQDVYGYTF.

V usage is TRBV6-2 or TRBV6-3 and J usage is TRBJ2-5; the D call of TRBD2 rests on TCRdb alone, since no DNA is present to check it. The CDR3 contains 14 residues. Germline CDR1 reads MNHEY; CDR2 reads SVGEGT. CDR3 loop: CASSYGTRGETQYF.

The rearrangement uses TRBV5-1 and TRBJ1-1; TCRdb selects TRBD1, and the lack of DNA leaves this call unchecked. Germline CDR1 reads SGHRS; CDR2 reads YFSETQ. The CDR3 is 14 residues long. CDR3 protein: CASSRQGETTEAFF.

This rearrangement joins TRBV5-1 to TRBJ1-1; TCRdb designates TRBD1, a call that cannot be tested without DNA. Germline-derived CDR1 and CDR2 are SGHRS and YFSETQ. This CDR3 region has 14 residues. CDR3 sequence: CASSPGTGNTEAFF.

The chain uses TRBV20-1 and TRBJ1-3; without DNA, the TCRdb call of TRBD1 cannot be checked. The CDR3 loop spans 16 amino acids. Looked up from germline, CDR1 is DFQATT and CDR2 is SNEGSKA (reference sequence). This chain's CDR3 is CSARTGVGSSGNTIYF.

The genes are TRBV12-5 and TRBJ2-3; TCRdb's D gene call, TRBD2, goes unchecked for lack of DNA. From germline, CDR1 is LGHNT and CDR2 FRNRAP. The CDR3 has 15 amino acids. This CDR3 is CASGTLAGDEDTQYF. Based on the CDR3 plus reference TRBV12-5 and TRBJ2-3, the full variable domain is DARVTQTPRHKVTEMGQEVTMRCQPILGHNTVFWYRQTMMQGLELLAYFRNRAPLDDSGMPKDRFSAEMPDATLATLKIQPSEPRDSAVYFCASGTLAGDEDTQYFGPGTRLTVL.

This sequence joins TRBV5-1 and TRBJ2-7; as DNA is missing, the TRBD1 call by TCRdb cannot be tested. The CDR3 has 13 amino acids. Germline-derived CDR1 and CDR2 are SGHRS and YFSETQ. CDR3 amino acids: CANPGQGVHEQYF.